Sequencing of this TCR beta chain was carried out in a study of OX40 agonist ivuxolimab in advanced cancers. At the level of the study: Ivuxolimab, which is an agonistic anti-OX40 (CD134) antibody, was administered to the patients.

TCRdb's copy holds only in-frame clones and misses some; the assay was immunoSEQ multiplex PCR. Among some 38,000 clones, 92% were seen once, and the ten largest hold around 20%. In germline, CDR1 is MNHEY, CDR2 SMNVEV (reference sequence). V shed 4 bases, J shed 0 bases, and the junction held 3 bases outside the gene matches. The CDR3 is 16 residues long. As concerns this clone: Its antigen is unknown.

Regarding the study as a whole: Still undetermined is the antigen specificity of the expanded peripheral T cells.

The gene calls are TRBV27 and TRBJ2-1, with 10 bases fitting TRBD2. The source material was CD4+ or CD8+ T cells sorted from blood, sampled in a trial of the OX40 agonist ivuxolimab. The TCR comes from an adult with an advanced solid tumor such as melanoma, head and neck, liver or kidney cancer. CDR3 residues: CASSSSSGSSYNEQFF. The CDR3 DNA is TGTGCCAGCAGTTCGTCTAGCGGGAGCTCCTACAATGAGCAGTTCTTC.